The clone carrying this T cell receptor beta chain showed up many times. Its antigen is currently unknown. The germline CDR1 and CDR2 sequences are LNHDA and SQIVND (reference sequence). CDR3 length: 12 amino acids. V lost 5 bases and J lost 9, with 10 bases in between. Regarding treatment: PENTA 11 planned treatment interruption arm or continuous ART arm. This sample stems from a study of HIV-infected children after antiretroviral therapy interruption. Overall study: Recorded EBV and CMV exposure existed for most children. Broader study findings: After treatment interruption started, naive CD4+ CDR3 overlap across time points dropped.

Unique molecular identifiers were included in an RNA-based 3' RACE TCR library. TCRdb processed the 3' RACE reads anew with MiXCR; each CDR3 protein has one entry. The sample holds around 40,000 distinct CDR3 sequences, more than 6.5% seen once. This specimen consisted of CD45RA+ CD4+ T cells from PBMCs, pooled from several time points, obtained from a donor given antiretroviral therapy, either interrupted or continuous. Described subset: naive CD4+ CD45RA+ CD45RO- T cells. The sequence derives from a pool of human donors with HIV. V and J are TRBV19 and TRBJ2-2; no clear D. The CDR3 DNA is TGTGCCAGTAGTGCCCGGTGGAGGGAGCTGTTTTTT. Its translation is CASSARWRELFF.